Reported below is one TCR beta chain. Using immunoSEQ multiplex PCR, the repertoire was profiled, and TCRdb retains in-frame clones only, with some absent. The sample holds about 63,000 clones, roughly 92% seen once. The data originate from a study of T cell changes during pregnancy in multiple sclerosis. This CDR3 contains 16 residues. Losses at the gene ends were 4 bases for V and 7 bases for J; bases not matched to a gene: 10. CDR1 is SEHNR and CDR2 is FQNEAQ in the germline V gene (reference sequence). This TCR was sampled from a female donor with multiple sclerosis, enrolled in a pregnancy study. The rearrangement joins TRBV7-9 to TRBJ2-2, with 9 bases identical to TRBD2. Sequencing used CD8+ T cells from peripheral blood mononuclear cells, obtained in the second trimester of pregnancy. This CDR3 is CASSSPDQREVGELFF. DNA for the CDR3: TGTGCCAGCAGCTCCCCGGATCAGCGGGAGGTCGGGGAGCTGTTTTTT.